These T cell receptor beta chains were read from a single sample in a study of shared clonotypes between healthy human individuals. The table came from immunoSEQ multiplex PCR; TCRdb's copy has only in-frame clones and leaves some out. This sample has around 2.1 million clones, with more than 85% found just once. The sequencing sample was made of naive CD8+ T cells from PBMCs. The receptors were gathered from a man younger than 35 in good health. Some clones in this sample may be carry-over from other donors' samples. Each CDR3 is given with its conserved first and last residue. D genes are given only for firm matches. For some rows the clone size is stated as once, few or many, or as a class when expanded; others skip it.

TRBV27	NA	NA	TRBJ2-3	CASTRPPDTQYF	TGTGCCAGCACCCGACCCCCGGATACGCAGTATTTT
TRBV27	NA	NA	TRBJ1-2	CASSRGGGYTF	TGTGCCAGCAGTCGCGGGGGAGGCTACACCTTC
TRBV6-5	NA	NA	TRBJ1-1	CASSPGQGGTEAFF	TGTGCCAGCAGTCCCGGGCAGGGAGGGACTGAAGCTTTCTTT
TRBV9	NA	NA	TRBJ2-2	CASSEMDSGWGTGELFF	TGTGCCAGCAGCGAGATGGACTCGGGTTGGGGCACCGGGGAGCTGTTTTTT
TRBV25-1	few	NA	TRBJ1-4	CASRGTFNEKLFF	TGTGCCAGCCGAGGGACCTTTAATGAAAAACTGTTTTTT
TRBV5-4	NA	TRBD1	TRBJ2-1	CASSFGTGASYNEQFF	TGTGCCAGCAGCTTTGGGACAGGGGCCTCCTACAATGAGCAGTTCTTC
TRBV4-2	NA	NA	TRBJ2-7	CASSQLTDGRYEQYF	TGTGCCAGCAGCCAGCTAACTGACGGTCGCTACGAGCAGTACTTC
TRBV7-8	NA	NA	TRBJ1-4	CASSSSRRTRADEKLFF	TGTGCCAGCAGCTCTTCCCGCCGGACACGCGCCGATGAAAAACTGTTTTTT
TRBV9	NA	NA	TRBJ2-2	CASSVVDLYAAGELFF	TGTGCCAGCAGCGTAGTCGACCTCTACGCGGCCGGGGAGCTGTTTTTT
TRBV7-3	NA	TRBD2	TRBJ2-3	CASSPGTSGLLNTQYF	TGTGCCAGCAGCCCGGGGACTAGCGGACTATTAAATACGCAGTATTTT
TRBV2	once	NA	TRBJ1-1	CATKGGDGTEAFF	TGTGCCACCAAAGGAGGGGACGGCACTGAAGCTTTCTTT
TRBV7-9	NA	NA	TRBJ2-7	CASNPPRGEQYF	TGTGCCAGCAACCCGCCCCGAGGCGAGCAGTACTTC
TRBV5-6	NA	NA	TRBJ2-6	CASSLPAPGANVLTF	TGTGCCAGCAGCTTGCCGGCTCCTGGGGCCAACGTCCTGACTTTC
TRBV30	NA	NA	TRBJ1-5	CAWGTGGGAQPQHF	TGTGCCTGGGGAACTGGGGGCGGCGCCCAGCCCCAGCATTTT
TRBV7-9	NA	TRBD1	TRBJ2-7	CASSLWTGNSYEQYF	TGTGCCAGCAGCTTGTGGACAGGGAACTCCTACGAGCAGTACTTC